Shown below are 32 T cell receptor beta chains from a single sample sequenced in a study of T cell changes during pregnancy in multiple sclerosis. The data were produced by immunoSEQ multiplex PCR, yet TCRdb's version contains in-frame clones alone and is incomplete. This sample has 20,000 to 25,000 clones, with approximately 81% found just once. The specimen was CD8+ T cells from peripheral blood mononuclear cells, collected before pregnancy. The receptors here all came from a female donor with multiple sclerosis, enrolled in a pregnancy study.

The chain couples TRBV7-6 to TRBJ2-1; TRBD2 matches 13 bases. Germline V gene sequence: CDR1 SGHVS, CDR2 FNYEAQ. This CDR3 has 15 residues. With 3 bases clipped from V and 8 bases from J, the junction kept 4 bases outside the gene matches. CDR3 sequence reads: CASSLGLAGRDEQFF. The CDR3, as DNA: TGTGCCAGCAGCTTGGGACTAGCGGGACGGGATGAGCAGTTCTTC.

The chain employs TRBV30 and TRBJ1-3; D might be TRBD1 (6 bases). The CDR3 sequence is 15 residues long. From germline, CDR1 is GTSNPN and CDR2 SVGIG (reference sequence). V lost 5 bases to trimming and J lost 3 bases, with 17 bases between them. The CDR3 loop reads CAWEYVGGFGNTIYF. The DNA of the CDR3 is TGTGCCTGGGAGTACGTTGGGGGCTTTGGAAACACCATATATTTT.

The V call is TRBV6-1, the J call TRBJ2-7; D unresolved. With 3 bases removed from V and 1 base from J, the gap between germline ends came to 4 bases. The CDR3 covers 12 residues. Germline CDR1 and CDR2: MNHNS and SASEGT. The CDR3 coding sequence is TGTGCCAGCAGTGACCATTCCTACGAGCAGTACTTC. Amino acid sequence: CASSDHSYEQYF.

The chain joins TRBV7-2 to TRBJ2-2; possibly TRBD1 for D (6 bases). CDR3 length equals 15 residues. Looked up from germline, CDR1 is SGHTA and CDR2 is FQGNSA. Trimming removed 1 base at V and 3 bases at J, with 9 bases between. The CDR3 here is CASSLVGGDTGELFF. CDR3 DNA sequence: TGTGCCAGCAGCTTAGTAGGGGGAGACACCGGGGAGCTGTTTTTT. The whole variable domain, remainder taken from reference TRBV7-2 and TRBJ2-2, is GAGVSQSPSNKVTEKGKDVELRCDPISGHTALYWYRQSLGQGLEFLIYFQGNSAPDKSGLPSDRFSAERTGGSVSTLTIQRTQQEDSAVYLCASSLVGGDTGELFFGEGSRLTVL.

The rearrangement uses TRBV11-3 and TRBJ1-5, with D hard to call. CDR3 length: 12 amino acids. Per germline, CDR1 SGHNT and CDR2 YENEEA. The ends were cut back, 3 bases at V and 9 bases at J, with 9 bases in the middle. The CDR3 protein is CASSLGPSPQHF. The CDR3 nucleotides are TGTGCCAGCAGCTTGGGCCCTTCGCCCCAGCATTTT.

The chain links TRBV7-2 to TRBJ2-7; TRBD2 agrees at 12 bases. The CDR3 consists of 15 residues. The V gene's germline CDR1 is SGHTA and CDR2 FQGNSA. With 4 bases clipped from V and 9 bases from J, the junction kept 10 bases outside the gene matches. The DNA for the CDR3 is TGTGCCAGCAGCTGGGTTGGGCTAGCGGGAGGGCCGCAGTACTTC. Translating it yields CASSWVGLAGGPQYF.

To note about this clone: A much more abundant neighbour one base away suggests this may be a read error. Other DNA sequences in the same sample also yield this CDR3. The chain couples TRBV4-1 to TRBJ2-7, with 12 bases fitting TRBD2. CDR3 length: 14 residues. Germline assignment: CDR1 MGHRA and CDR2 YSYEKL. Trimming at V came to 3 bases and at J to 3 bases, leaving 0 bases not matched to a gene. CDR3 sequence: CASSQGLAGYEQYF. The DNA of the CDR3 is TGCGCCAGCAGCCAGGGACTAGCGGGCTACGAGCAGTACTTC.

V and J are TRBV19 and TRBJ2-2; 7 bases fit TRBD2. This CDR3 has 14 amino acids. Germline values: CDR1 LNHDA, CDR2 SQIVND (reference sequence). V trimming: 7 bases; J trimming: 4 bases; junction bases outside the gene matches: 6. CDR3 loop: CASISTGGTGELFF. The CDR3 DNA reads TGTGCCAGTATCTCGACGGGGGGCACCGGGGAGCTGTTTTTT. The full variable domain, in which reference TRBV19 and TRBJ2-2 provide the parts outside the CDR3, is DGGITQSPKYLFRKEGQNVTLSCEQNLNHDAMYWYRQDPGQGLRLIYYSQIVNDFQKGDIAEGYSVSREKKESFPLTVTSAQKNPTAFYLCASISTGGTGELFFGEGSRLTVL.

The V call is TRBV19, the J call TRBJ2-6, with no clear D. The V gene's germline CDR1 is LNHDA and CDR2 SQIVND (reference sequence). V lost 5 bases, J lost 0 bases, and 8 bases lay in between. The CDR3 extends over 15 amino acids. Here the CDR3 reads CASSPLISGANVLTF. CDR3 DNA: TGTGCCAGTAGTCCCCTAATCTCTGGGGCCAACGTCCTGACTTTC.

The chain uses TRBV6-4 and TRBJ2-3; 12 bases line up with TRBD2. This CDR3 has 14 amino acids. Germline CDR1 MRHNA, CDR2 SNTAGT. Germline trimming cut 8 bases from V and 4 bases from J; bases unmatched to any gene: 4. The CDR3, as DNA: TGTGCCAGCGGTCTAGCGGGAGGGTCAGATACGCAGTATTTT. It encodes CASGLAGGSDTQYF.

Written as DNA, the CDR3 is TGTGCCAGCAGCGTAGGGACAGACCAAGAGACCCAGTACTTC. It yields the protein CASSVGTDQETQYF. This chain joins TRBV9 and TRBJ2-5; weak D call: TRBD1 (6 bases). The V gene's germline CDR1 is SGDLS and CDR2 YYNGEE. There are 14 residues in the CDR3. With 0 bases removed from V and 0 bases from J, the gap between germline ends came to 6 bases.

There are a few counts of this clone. The V gene is TRBV6-5, the J gene TRBJ1-5, with a weak D call TRBD1 (5 bases). The CDR3 contains 15 residues. V was cut by 0 bases and J by 5 bases, with 11 bases left in between. Germline lookup yields CDR1 MNHEY and CDR2 SVGAGI. The CDR3 protein is CASSYSRLGHQPQHF. The CDR3 region has the DNA TGTGCCAGCAGTTACTCTCGTCTGGGGCATCAGCCCCAGCATTTT.

The genes are TRBV30 and TRBJ2-7; 7 bases are a match to TRBD1. The CDR3 has 13 residues. Germline assignment: CDR1 GTSNPN and CDR2 SVGIG (reference sequence). J lost 2 bases, V lost 2 bases, and 3 bases had no gene match. CDR3 in DNA: TGTGCCTGGAGTCAGGGGGTCACCTACGAGCAGTACTTC. Protein sequence: CAWSQGVTYEQYF.

The rearrangement links TRBV7-9 to TRBJ2-7, with a tentative D call TRBD2 (6 bases). V lost 3 bases to trimming and J lost 3 bases, with 12 bases between them. CDR3 size: 14 residues. Germline CDR1 is SEHNR and CDR2 is FQNEAQ (reference sequence). CDR3 nucleotide sequence: TGTGCCAGCAGCTTGCTCTTGGGAGGCTACGAGCAGTACTTC. It is translated as CASSLLLGGYEQYF.

The rearrangement uses TRBV11-2 and TRBJ2-1, with TRBD2 identical over 7 bases. J lost 6 bases, V lost 0 bases, and 14 bases had no gene match. The germline gives CDR1 SGHAT, CDR2 FQNNGV. The CDR3 has 18 residues. The DNA for the CDR3 is TGTGCCAGCAGCTTAGATAATCTTGGGGGAGGGCCACTCAATGAGCAGTTCTTC. As protein: CASSLDNLGGGPLNEQFF. Together with reference TRBV11-2 and TRBJ2-1, the CDR3 gives the full variable domain: EAGVAQSPRYKIIEKRQSVAFWCNPISGHATLYWYQQILGQGPKLLIQFQNNGVVDDSQLPKDRFSAERLKGVDSTLKIQPAKLEDSAVYLCASSLDNLGGGPLNEQFFGPGTRLTVL.

This chain uses TRBV4-3 with TRBJ2-3, with 14 bases lining up with TRBD2. Germline CDR1 reads LGHNA; CDR2 reads YSLEER. J was trimmed by 7 bases and V by 4 bases; bases with no gene match: 7. The CDR3 covers 16 residues. The CDR3 loop is CASSPPGLAGVHTQYF. For the CDR3, the DNA is TGCGCCAGCAGCCCCCCGGGACTAGCGGGAGTGCATACGCAGTATTTT.

The V call is TRBV10-1, the J call TRBJ1-2; TRBD1 is a possible D gene (5 bases). This CDR3 comprises 15 residues. The V gene's germline CDR1 is WNHNN and CDR2 SYGVQD (reference sequence). V was shortened by 8 bases and J by 8 bases, with 24 bases between the two germline ends. The CDR3 region is CASRTPYRLTRGYTF. For the CDR3, the DNA is TGCGCCAGCCGAACCCCTTACAGGCTCACTCGGGGCTACACCTTC.

This clone showed up just a few times. The J gene is TRBJ1-1, the V gene TRBV27; TRBD1 might be the D (6 bases). The length of the CDR3 is 12 residues. The V end was cut by 6 bases, the J end by 9 bases, with 14 bases between. Germline V CDR1 and CDR2: MNHEY, SMNVEV (reference sequence). The CDR3 spells CASSIKGQQAFF. In nucleotides, the CDR3 is TGTGCCAGCAGCATCAAAGGACAGCAAGCTTTCTTT.

The chain has TRBV7-9 and TRBJ2-3, with TRBD2 as a possible D gene (7 bases). The CDR3 loop spans 17 amino acids. Germline CDR1 reads SEHNR; CDR2 reads FQNEAQ (reference sequence). V dropped 5 bases and J dropped 6 bases, with 24 bases sitting between them. The CDR3 protein is CASSIYRTSEGGDTQYF. The DNA of the CDR3 is TGTGCCAGCAGCATCTACAGGACTAGTGAGGGGGGGGATACGCAGTATTTT.

This chain joins TRBV29-1 and TRBJ2-1; tentatively, D is TRBD2 (5 bases). The germline gives CDR1 SQVTM, CDR2 ANQGSEA. Between the trimmed V and J ends, which lost 2 bases and 10 bases, there was a span of 12 bases. The CDR3 is 12 residues long. CDR3 bases: TGCAGCGTTGAATGGGTGGGAGAGGAGCAGTTCTTC. Protein: CSVEWVGEEQFF.

V is TRBV7-2 and J is TRBJ2-7; 7 bases match TRBD1. J gave up 2 bases and V 0 bases, and 19 bases lay outside the gene matches. Germline V gene lookup returns CDR1 SGHTA and CDR2 FQGNSA. The CDR3 is 20 residues long. Written as DNA, the CDR3 is TGTGCCAGCAGCTTAGCCTCGACAGGGCCGGCCCATCAGATCGCCTACGAGCAGTACTTC. This sequence encodes CASSLASTGPAHQIAYEQYF. Full variable domain (missing parts from reference TRBV7-2 and TRBJ2-7): GAGVSQSPSNKVTEKGKDVELRCDPISGHTALYWYRQSLGQGLEFLIYFQGNSAPDKSGLPSDRFSAERTGGSVSTLTIQRTQQEDSAVYLCASSLASTGPAHQIAYEQYFGPGTRLTVT.

The genes are TRBV14 and TRBJ2-1; D is perhaps TRBD2 (5 bases). The length of the CDR3 is 18 residues. Looked up from germline, CDR1 is SGHDN and CDR2 is FVKESK. With 0 bases removed from V and 7 bases from J, the gap between germline ends came to 22 bases. This CDR3 reads CASSQDVVELSGVNEQFF. CDR3 DNA sequence: TGTGCCAGCAGCCAAGACGTTGTAGAGCTTTCCGGGGTGAATGAGCAGTTCTTC.

The chain employs TRBV7-2 and TRBJ2-3; 11 bases map to TRBD2. V was clipped by 4 bases and J by 0 bases; unmatched bases: 9. CDR3 length: 18 amino acids. The germline V gene encodes CDR1 SGHTA and CDR2 FQGNSA. CDR3 DNA: TGTGCCAGCAGCTCCGGGACTAGCGGCCTCAGTAGCACAGATACGCAGTATTTT. Its protein product is CASSSGTSGLSSTDTQYF.

The chain links TRBV27 to TRBJ2-2, with 9 bases that match TRBD2. The junction had 1 base not matched to a gene; V was cut back by 2 bases and J by 6 bases. CDR1 is MNHEY and CDR2 is SMNVEV in the germline V gene (reference sequence). This CDR3 has 14 residues. CDR3 in amino acids: CASSLGGRAGELFF. CDR3 coding DNA: TGTGCCAGCAGTTTAGGCGGGAGGGCCGGGGAGCTGTTTTTT.

In this sample, this clone turned up once. V is TRBV10-3 and J is TRBJ2-7; 7 bases line up with TRBD2. In germline, CDR1 is ENHRY, CDR2 SYGVKD. V was clipped by 4 bases and J by 0 bases; unmatched bases: 6. The CDR3 totals 15 residues. The CDR3 region is CAISVGGRSSYEQYF. In DNA form, the CDR3 reads TGTGCCATCAGTGTGGGAGGGAGGAGCTCCTACGAGCAGTACTTC.

The chain couples TRBV5-1 to TRBJ2-7; no clear D gene. V lost 4 bases to trimming and J lost 3 bases, with 11 bases between them. Germline assignment: CDR1 SGHRS and CDR2 YFSETQ. This CDR3 region has 13 residues. The CDR3 DNA reads TGCGCCAGCAGCCCGACATCCAACTACGAGCAGTACTTC. Protein sequence: CASSPTSNYEQYF.

The rearrangement links TRBV2 to TRBJ2-7; 14 positions agree with TRBD2. The germline gives CDR1 SNHLY, CDR2 FYNNEI. J lost 0 bases, V lost 6 bases, and 7 bases had no gene match. The CDR3 contains 17 residues. CDR3 in amino acids: CASRAGLAGAISYEQYF. For the CDR3, the DNA is TGTGCCAGCAGAGCGGGACTAGCGGGAGCGATCTCCTACGAGCAGTACTTC.

This sequence joins TRBV19 and TRBJ1-1, with D uncertain. The CDR3 contains 13 residues. The V end was cut by 4 bases, the J end by 1 base, with 7 bases between. Germline loops: CDR1 LNHDA, CDR2 SQIVND (reference sequence). CDR3 DNA: TGTGCCAGTAGTAGTGGGAGGAACACTGAAGCTTTCTTT. It specifies CASSSGRNTEAFF.

The chain is built from TRBV19 and TRBJ2-3, with 10 bases aligning to TRBD2. The CDR3 totals 16 residues. CDR1 is LNHDA, CDR2 SQIVND, per germline (reference sequence). The V segment lost 6 bases and the J segment 2 bases; nucleotides outside the gene matches: 8. The CDR3 spells CASSLTSGVITDTQYF. DNA for the CDR3: TGTGCCAGTAGCCTCACTAGCGGGGTCATCACAGATACGCAGTATTTT.

This clone was seen just once. The chain carries TRBV28 and TRBJ2-6; tentatively, D is TRBD2 (6 bases). The CDR3 length is 16 residues. V was clipped by 5 bases and J by 0 bases, with 11 bases between them. Looked up from germline, CDR1 is MDHEN and CDR2 is SYDVKM. The DNA for the CDR3 is TGTGCCAGCAGTGTGTTGGGAGGCTCTGGGGCCAACGTCCTGACTTTC. Its protein is CASSVLGGSGANVLTF.

In its sample, this clone was seen a few times. DNA for the CDR3: TGCAGCGTCCGACAGGGGGATATGAACACTGAAGCTTTCTTT. This gives the protein CSVRQGDMNTEAFF. The genes are TRBV29-1 and TRBJ1-1, with 9 bases fitting TRBD1. This CDR3 region has 14 residues. Germline V gives CDR1 SQVTM, CDR2 ANQGSEA. Losses at the gene ends were 6 bases for V and 0 bases for J; bases not matched to a gene: 5. The variable domain in full, with the rest retrieved from reference TRBV29-1 and TRBJ1-1, is SAVISQKPSRDICQRGTSLTIQCQVDSQVTMMFWYRQQPGQSLTLIATANQGSEATYESGFVIDKFPISRPNLTFSTLTVSNMSPEDSSIYLCSVRQGDMNTEAFFGQGTRLTVV.

This chain uses TRBV29-1 with TRBJ1-5, with TRBD1 matching 9 bases. V trimming: 4 bases; J trimming: 9 bases; junction bases outside the gene matches: 7. CDR1 SQVTM and CDR2 ANQGSEA come from the germline V gene. The CDR3 length is 13 residues. The CDR3 nucleotides are TGCAGCGTTGGGACAGGGGACGGTGGGCCCCAGCATTTT. Translated: CSVGTGDGGPQHF.